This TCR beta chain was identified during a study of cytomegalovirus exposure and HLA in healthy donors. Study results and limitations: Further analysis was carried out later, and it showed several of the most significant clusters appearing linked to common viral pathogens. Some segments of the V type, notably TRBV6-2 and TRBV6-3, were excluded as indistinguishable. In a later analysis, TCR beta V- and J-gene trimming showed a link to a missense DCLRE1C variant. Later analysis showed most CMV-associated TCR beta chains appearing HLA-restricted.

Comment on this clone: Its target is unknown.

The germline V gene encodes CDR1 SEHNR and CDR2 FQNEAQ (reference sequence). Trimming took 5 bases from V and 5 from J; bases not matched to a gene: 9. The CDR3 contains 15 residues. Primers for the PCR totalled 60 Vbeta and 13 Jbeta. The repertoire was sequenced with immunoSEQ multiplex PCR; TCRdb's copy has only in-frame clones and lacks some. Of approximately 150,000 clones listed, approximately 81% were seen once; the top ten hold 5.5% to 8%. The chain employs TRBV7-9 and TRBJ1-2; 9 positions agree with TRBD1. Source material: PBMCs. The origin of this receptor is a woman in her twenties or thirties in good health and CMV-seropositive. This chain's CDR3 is CASSPGTGSPYGYTF. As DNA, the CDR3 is TGTGCCAGCAGCCCCGGGACAGGGAGCCCTTATGGCTACACCTTC. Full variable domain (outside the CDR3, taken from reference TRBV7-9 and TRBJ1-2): DTGVSQNPRHKITKRGQNVTFRCDPISEHNRLYWYRQTLGQGPEFLTYFQNEAQLEKSRLLSDRFSAERPKGSFSTLEIQRTEQGDSAMYLCASSPGTGSPYGYTFGSGTRLTVV.